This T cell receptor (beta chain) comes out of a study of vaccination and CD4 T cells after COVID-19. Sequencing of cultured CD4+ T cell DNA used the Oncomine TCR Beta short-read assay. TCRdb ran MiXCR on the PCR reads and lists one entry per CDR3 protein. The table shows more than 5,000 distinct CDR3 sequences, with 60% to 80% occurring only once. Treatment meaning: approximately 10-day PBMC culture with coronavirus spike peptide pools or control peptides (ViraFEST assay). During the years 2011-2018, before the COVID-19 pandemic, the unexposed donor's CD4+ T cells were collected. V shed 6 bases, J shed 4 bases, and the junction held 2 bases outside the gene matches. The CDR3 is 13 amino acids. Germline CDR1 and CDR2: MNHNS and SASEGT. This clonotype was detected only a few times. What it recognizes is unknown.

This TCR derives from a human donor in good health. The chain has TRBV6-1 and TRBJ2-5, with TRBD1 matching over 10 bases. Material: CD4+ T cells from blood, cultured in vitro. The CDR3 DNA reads TGTGCCAGCAGGCGGACAGGGGGAGAGACCCAGTACTTC. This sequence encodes CASRRTGGETQYF.